This T cell receptor beta chain was profiled in a study of patients and donors after allogeneic stem cell transplantation. V was cut by 4 bases and J by 9 bases, with 10 bases left in between. Germline V gives CDR1 GTSNPN, CDR2 SVGIG (reference sequence). CDR3 length: 10 residues. TCRdb re-called the RT-PCR reads through MiXCR, storing one row per CDR3 protein. The repertoire holds hundreds of thousands of distinct CDR3 sequences, with 16% as singletons. This clonotype has only a few counts. The gene calls are TRBV30 and TRBJ2-7; D remains unclear. Specimen: blood, either unsorted or a sorted T cell fraction (not recorded which). This clonotype originated in a human donor who was either an allogeneic HSCT recipient or a stem cell or donor lymphocyte infusion donor (not recorded which). It is not recorded whose cells these are; they may come from a transplant donor. This CDR3 is CAWNSYPQYF. CDR3 bases: TGTGCCTGGAATTCCTATCCGCAGTACTTC.